The clone carrying this TCR beta chain was observed at least ten times. Its antigen is unidentified. This sample stems from a study of CD8+CD57+ T cells in acquired aplastic anemia. Study context: Quantities of DNA derived from sorted CD4+ and CD8+ cells averaged approximately 3 ug. CD4+ cells from healthy donors averaged about 10 million reads. General study results and limits: Patients and controls shared 25 to 35 CD8+ CDR3 sequences, highly expressed in patients. Significant differences in CD8+ Simpson's diversity were not observed between patients and controls.

The study profiled TCR beta VDJ and CDR3 using genomic DNA as template. TCRdb passed the reads through MiXCR, listing each CDR3 protein once. Of a few hundred thousand distinct CDR3 sequences in the sample, 30% to 35% were seen once. The sample taken for sequencing was sorted CD4+, CD8+, or CD8+CD57+ T cells (not recorded which) from PBMCs. The receptor's source is a human donor in good health, serving as a control.

The CDR3 is CSVGGLTPYNEQFF. As DNA, the CDR3 is TGCAGCGTTGGTGGACTCACTCCCTACAATGAGCAGTTCTTC. The chain joins TRBV29-1 to TRBJ2-1, with a tentative D call TRBD2 (5 bases). V lost 4 bases and J 2 bases, leaving 12 bases between the germline ends. The CDR3 loop spans 14 amino acids. Germline CDR1 is SQVTM and CDR2 is ANQGSEA.